One sample yielded the 7 T cell receptor beta chains listed below, sequenced in a study of CD8+ T cells in alopecia areata. Investigators isolated RNA and reverse transcribed it into cDNA to act as the sequencing template. Measured with immunoSEQ multiplex PCR; TCRdb has only the in-frame clones, and not every one. The table has 95,000 to 150,000 clones, more than 40% seen once. Specified treatment: oral pan-JAK inhibitor, 5-10 mg twice daily. Source: CD4+ T cells sorted from blood, taken at week 4, from a patient treated with tofacitinib. The receptor source for this set is a human donor with alopecia areata.

The chain joins TRBV7-9 to TRBJ2-5, with TRBD2 identical over 9 bases. The CDR3 has 17 amino acids. Germline trimming cut 4 bases from V and 5 bases from J; bases unmatched to any gene: 14. Germline CDR1 SEHNR, CDR2 FQNEAQ (reference sequence). CDR3: CASSSLRRGRAGETQYF. The CDR3 region has the DNA TGTGCCAGCAGCTCGCTTCGTCGCGGGAGGGCCGGGGAGACCCAGTACTTC.

This clone appeared a few times. V is TRBV2 and J is TRBJ2-7; 8 nucleotides agree with TRBD1. The CDR3 runs 14 residues. Germline CDR1 and CDR2: SNHLY and FYNNEI. With V trimmed by 5 bases and J by 0 bases, 3 bases remained unmatched. For the CDR3, the DNA is TGTGCCAGCAGTCGGGACAGGAGCTCCTACGAGCAGTACTTC. It is translated as CASSRDRSSYEQYF.

The CDR3 DNA follows: TGCAGCGTTGCTCAGGTCAGCACAGATACGCAGTATTTT. Translation: CSVAQVSTDTQYF. The J gene is TRBJ2-3, the V gene TRBV29-1; D is ambiguous. Trimming left V 4 bases short and J 0 bases short, with 8 bases between. CDR3 length: 13 residues. Germline V CDR1 and CDR2: SQVTM, ANQGSEA.

CDR3 sequence: CASSPLRRTANYGYTF. CDR3 DNA: TGTGCCAGCAGCCCCCTTCGGCGGACGGCTAACTATGGCTACACCTTC. V gene TRBV7-8 combines with J gene TRBJ1-2; the D is unclear. CDR3 length: 16 residues. The V gene lost 5 bases and the J gene lost 0 bases, with 16 bases spanning the gap. Germline lookup yields CDR1 SGHVS and CDR2 FQNEAQ.

The chain combines TRBV5-1 with TRBJ1-4; D perhaps matches TRBD1 (5 bases). The CDR3 has 14 amino acids. The V end lost 0 bases, the J end lost 6 bases, and 9 bases lay between the germline ends. Germline V gene sequence: CDR1 SGHRS, CDR2 YFSETQ. CDR3 bases: TGCGCCAGCAGCTTGGATTCGGGGGATGAAAAACTGTTTTTT. It is translated as CASSLDSGDEKLFF.

This clone was observed a handful of times. The rearrangement uses TRBV29-1 and TRBJ1-5; D is ambiguous. Trimming removed 4 bases from V and 0 bases from J, with 10 bases in between. Germline CDR1 SQVTM, CDR2 ANQGSEA. CDR3 length: 14 residues. Here the CDR3 DNA reads TGCAGCGTTGTGGTCGGGTATAGCAATCAGCCCCAGCATTTT. Amino acids: CSVVVGYSNQPQHF.

The V gene is TRBV5-1, the J gene TRBJ2-1; 8 nucleotides agree with TRBD2. CDR1 is SGHRS, CDR2 YFSETQ, per germline. Germline trimming cut 4 bases from V and 14 bases from J; bases unmatched to any gene: 8. This CDR3 has 12 residues. The CDR3 DNA reads as TGCGCCAGCAGCGAACTGGAGCGGGAGAAGTTCTTC. Translating it yields CASSELEREKFF. The complete variable domain, with remaining parts taken from reference TRBV5-1 and TRBJ2-1, reads KAGVTQTPRYLIKTRGQQVTLSCSPISGHRSVSWYQQTPGQGLQFLFEYFSETQRNKGNFPGRFSGRQFSNSRSEMNVSTLELGDSALYLCASSELEREKFFGPGTRLTVL.